The 9 T cell receptor beta chains listed next were all sequenced from one sample in a study of technical replicates of blood from a handful of donors. The protocol was immunoSEQ multiplex PCR, while the TCRdb copy is restricted to in-frame clones and leaves out a portion. The sample has about 76,000 clones, approximately 94% seen once; the top ten hold about 0.4%. Sequenced: T cells isolated from PBMCs. The receptors shown here come from a human donor in good health.

The V gene is TRBV21-1, the J gene TRBJ2-7; the table assigns TRBD2, which was not confirmed against the DNA. TRBV21-1 is a pseudogene segment. The length of the CDR3 is 16 residues. CDR3 DNA sequence: TGTGCCAGCAGCGACTACCCCGTAACACCCCCCTACGAGCAGTACTTC. Translating gives CASSDYPVTPPYEQYF.

The genes are TRBV2 and TRBJ2-6; a possible D gene is TRBD1 (6 bases). V lost 4 bases and J lost 0, with 13 bases in between. This CDR3 comprises 17 residues. The germline V gene has CDR1 SNHLY and CDR2 FYNNEI. This chain's CDR3 is CASSVQGFNSGANVLTF. Written as DNA, the CDR3 is TGTGCCAGCAGTGTGCAGGGGTTTAACTCTGGGGCCAACGTCCTGACTTTC. Looking up the rest from reference TRBV2 and TRBJ2-6 gives the full variable domain: EPEVTQTPSHQVTQMGQEVILRCVPISNHLYFYWYRQILGQKVEFLVSFYNNEISEKSEIFDDQFSVERPDGSNFTLKIRSTKLEDSAMYFCASSVQGFNSGANVLTFGAGSRLTVL.

The chain carries TRBV19 and TRBJ1-2, with TRBD1 as a possible D gene (5 bases). Germline CDR1 LNHDA, CDR2 SQIVND (reference sequence). The CDR3 runs to 14 residues. V was clipped by 3 bases and J by 4 bases, with 12 bases between them. The CDR3 sequence is CASSISAGSYGYTF. The CDR3 DNA follows: TGTGCCAGTAGTATCTCTGCAGGGTCCTATGGCTACACCTTC.

The chain uses TRBV7-9 and TRBJ2-1, with D tentatively TRBD1 (6 bases). Germline lookup yields CDR1 SEHNR and CDR2 FQNEAQ (reference sequence). V was shortened by 6 bases and J by 6 bases, with 12 bases between the two germline ends. There are 13 residues in the CDR3. The CDR3 nucleotides read TGTGCCAGCAGAAAACAGGGACGCAATGAGCAGTTCTTC. Protein: CASRKQGRNEQFF.

CDR3 in DNA: TGCGCCAGCACCTTAGCGGGGGGATCAGATACGCAGTATTTT. The encoded protein is CASTLAGGSDTQYF. V and J are TRBV10-2 and TRBJ2-3, with TRBD2 matching over 10 bases. Germline values: CDR1 WSHSY, CDR2 SAAADI. This CDR3 region has 14 residues. Trimming took 7 bases from V and 4 from J; bases not matched to a gene: 5.

V and J are TRBV27 and TRBJ2-1; 7 nucleotides line up with TRBD2. V shed 3 bases and J 9 bases; nucleotides not matched to a gene: 17. This CDR3 is 17 amino acids long. Germline V gene data show CDR1 as MNHEY and CDR2 as SMNVEV (reference sequence). Here the CDR3 DNA reads TGTGCCAGCAGTTTTTGGGCGGGAGATGCGGTGGTCGGTGAGCAGTTCTTC. It specifies CASSFWAGDAVVGEQFF.

This sequence joins TRBV4-1 and TRBJ1-4; D ambiguous. The germline V gene has CDR1 MGHRA and CDR2 YSYEKL. The V end lost 1 base, the J end lost 4 bases, and 10 bases lay between the germline ends. The CDR3 contains 15 residues. CDR3 amino acids: CASSQVSGFNEKLFF. Here the CDR3 DNA reads TGCGCCAGCAGCCAAGTATCCGGGTTTAATGAAAAACTGTTTTTT.

On this clone: At the DNA level, this CDR3 is encoded by other sequences in the same sample as well. The chain is built from TRBV2 and TRBJ2-1; TRBD2 might be the D (5 bases). Trimming shortened V by 3 bases and J by 0 bases, and 9 bases separated the two germline ends. The CDR3 is 15 residues long. Germline assignment: CDR1 SNHLY and CDR2 FYNNEI. Here the CDR3 reads CASSEEVSSYNEQFF. The CDR3 nucleotides are TGTGCCAGCAGTGAGGAGGTTAGCTCCTACAATGAGCAGTTCTTC.

The genes are TRBV30 and TRBJ2-3, with TRBD2 identical over 13 bases. Trimming at V came to 5 bases and at J to 5 bases, leaving 7 bases not matched to a gene. Germline CDR1 reads GTSNPN; CDR2 reads SVGIG (reference sequence). The CDR3 totals 15 residues. CDR3 sequence reads: CAWQLAGGLLDTQYF. DNA of the CDR3: TGTGCCTGGCAACTAGCGGGAGGGCTTCTAGATACGCAGTATTTT.